One T cell receptor beta chain is described in this entry. The sample has other DNA sequences that encode this CDR3 too. CDR1 and CDR2 (germline): SGHAT, FQNNGV. Unmatched junction bases numbered 4, after V lost 1 base and J lost 1 base. The CDR3 is 16 residues long. The sample belongs to a study of blood T cell repertoires in COVID-19. Overall study: Samples taken during acute and convalescent COVID-19 were collected in the United States, Italy and Spain. The analysed material was cDNA or gDNA that came from T cells, B-cell-depleted T cells, or PBMCs.

In the original analysis: Using reference gene primer amplification, nucleated cell counts were estimated. The repertoire was sequenced with immunoSEQ multiplex PCR; TCRdb's copy has only in-frame clones and lacks some. D and trimming were read from the DNA, whereas the V and J calls and clone size are those reported in that table. Of approximately 380,000 clones in the sample, roughly 85% are singletons; the top ten hold roughly 3.6%. Sequenced sample: peripheral blood. The receptor was derived from a woman younger than 30 with acute or convalescent COVID-19. The chain recombines TRBV11-2 with TRBJ2-5, with TRBD2 matching over 9 bases. CDR3 DNA: TGTGCCAGCAGCTTAGCCTTAGCGGGAGCCCAAGAGACCCAGTACTTC. Translation: CASSLALAGAQETQYF.